This TCR beta chain emerged from a study of blood T cell repertoires in COVID-19. Profiled with immunoSEQ multiplex PCR; TCRdb holds only in-frame clones, not every one. The sample includes over 150,000 clones, approximately 90% of them seen just once. J gave up 1 base and V 5 bases, and 5 bases lay outside the gene matches. Germline assignment: CDR1 SGHVS and CDR2 FQNEAQ. The CDR3 runs 15 residues. The chain employs TRBV7-8 and TRBJ2-3; TRBD2 matches at 8 bases. Material for sequencing was peripheral blood. The receptor's source is a man in his forties or fifties who had recovered from COVID-19. The CDR3 is CASSPTSGRTDTQYF. DNA for the CDR3: TGTGCCAGCAGCCCAACTAGCGGCCGCACAGATACGCAGTATTTT.